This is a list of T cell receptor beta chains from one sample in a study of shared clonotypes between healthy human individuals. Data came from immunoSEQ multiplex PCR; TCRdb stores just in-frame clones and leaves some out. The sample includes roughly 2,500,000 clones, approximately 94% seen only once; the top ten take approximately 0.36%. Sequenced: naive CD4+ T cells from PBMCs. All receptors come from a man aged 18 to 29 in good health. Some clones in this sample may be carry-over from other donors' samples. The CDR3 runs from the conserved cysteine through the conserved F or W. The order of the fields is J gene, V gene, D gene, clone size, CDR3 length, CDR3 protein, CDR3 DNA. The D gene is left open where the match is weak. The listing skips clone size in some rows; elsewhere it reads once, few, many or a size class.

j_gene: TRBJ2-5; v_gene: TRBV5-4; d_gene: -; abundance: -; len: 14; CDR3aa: CASSLAYGQETQYF; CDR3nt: TGTGCCAGCAGCTTGGCTTACGGCCAAGAGACCCAGTACTTC
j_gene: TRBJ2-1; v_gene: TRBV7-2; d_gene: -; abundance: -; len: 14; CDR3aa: CASSFVGAEDEQFF; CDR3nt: TGTGCCAGCAGCTTTGTTGGGGCGGAGGATGAGCAGTTCTTC
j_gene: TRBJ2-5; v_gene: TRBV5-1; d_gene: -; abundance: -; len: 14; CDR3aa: CASSIPGVGETQYF; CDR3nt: TGCGCCAGCAGCATTCCAGGGGTAGGAGAGACCCAGTACTTC
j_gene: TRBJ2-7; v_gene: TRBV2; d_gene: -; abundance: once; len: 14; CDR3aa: CASSEPAPYGEQYF; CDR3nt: TGTGCCAGCAGTGAACCGGCCCCGTATGGCGAGCAGTACTTC
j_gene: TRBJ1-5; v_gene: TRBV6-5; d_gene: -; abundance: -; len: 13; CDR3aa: CASGLYSNQPQHF; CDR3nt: TGTGCCAGCGGATTATATAGCAATCAGCCCCAGCATTTT
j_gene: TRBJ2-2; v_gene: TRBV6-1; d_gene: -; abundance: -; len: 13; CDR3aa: CASRGTGAGELFF; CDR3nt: TGTGCCAGCAGGGGGACTGGGGCCGGGGAGCTGTTTTTT
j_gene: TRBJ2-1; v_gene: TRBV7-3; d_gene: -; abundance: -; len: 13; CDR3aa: CASSSSVYNEQFF; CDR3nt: TGTGCCAGCAGCTCTTCTGTTTACAATGAGCAGTTCTTC
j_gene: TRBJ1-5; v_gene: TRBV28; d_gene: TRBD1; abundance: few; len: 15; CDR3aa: CASSTAGTGDQPQHF; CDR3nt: TGTGCCAGCAGTACCGCCGGGACAGGGGATCAGCCCCAGCATTTT
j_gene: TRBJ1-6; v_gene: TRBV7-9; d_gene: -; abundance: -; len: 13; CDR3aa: CASSQGTNSPLHF; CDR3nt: TGTGCCAGCAGCCAAGGAACGAATTCACCCCTCCACTTT
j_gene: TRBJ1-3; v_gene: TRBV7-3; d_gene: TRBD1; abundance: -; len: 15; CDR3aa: CASSSTGGSGNTIYF; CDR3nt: TGTGCCAGCAGCTCGACAGGGGGCTCCGGAAACACCATATATTTT
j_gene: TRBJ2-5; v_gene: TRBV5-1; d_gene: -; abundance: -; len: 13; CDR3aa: CASSFSPQETQYF; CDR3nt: TGCGCCAGCAGCTTTTCTCCACAAGAGACCCAGTACTTC
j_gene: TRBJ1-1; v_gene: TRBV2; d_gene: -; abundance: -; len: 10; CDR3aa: CASRTAEAFF; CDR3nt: TGTGCCAGTAGGACAGCTGAAGCTTTCTTT
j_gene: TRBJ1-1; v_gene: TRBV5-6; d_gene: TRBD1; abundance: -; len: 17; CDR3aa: CASSPLGQRLVGTEAFF; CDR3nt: TGTGCCAGCAGCCCGCTGGGACAGCGACTGGTAGGCACTGAAGCTTTCTTT
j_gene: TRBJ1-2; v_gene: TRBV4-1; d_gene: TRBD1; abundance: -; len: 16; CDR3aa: CASRPHYGQVLYGYTF; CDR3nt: TGCGCCAGCAGACCTCATTATGGACAGGTCCTCTATGGCTACACCTTC
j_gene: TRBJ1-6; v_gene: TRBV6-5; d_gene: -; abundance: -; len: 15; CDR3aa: CASRQDSSYNSPLHF; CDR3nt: TGTGCCAGCAGACAAGACAGCTCCTATAATTCACCCCTCCACTTT
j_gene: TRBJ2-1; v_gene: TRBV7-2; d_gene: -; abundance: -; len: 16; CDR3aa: CASSIFGTRSYNEQFF; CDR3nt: TGTGCCAGCAGCATCTTCGGGACGCGGAGCTACAATGAGCAGTTCTTC
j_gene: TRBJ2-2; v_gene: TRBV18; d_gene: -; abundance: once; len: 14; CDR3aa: CASSGRPGIGELFF; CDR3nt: TGTGCCAGCTCGGGACGGCCGGGAATCGGGGAGCTGTTTTTT
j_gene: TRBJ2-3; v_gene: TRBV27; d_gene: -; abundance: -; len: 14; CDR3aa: CASSRQGLTDTQYF; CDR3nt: TGTGCCAGCAGTAGGCAGGGCCTGACAGATACGCAGTATTTT
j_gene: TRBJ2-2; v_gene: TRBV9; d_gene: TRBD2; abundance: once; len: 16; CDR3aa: CASSVVGAGVPGELFF; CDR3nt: TGTGCCAGCAGCGTAGTGGGAGCGGGAGTCCCCGGGGAGCTGTTTTTT
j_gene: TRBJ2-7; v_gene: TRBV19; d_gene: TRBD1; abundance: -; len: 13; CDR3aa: CASSAGGGYEQYF; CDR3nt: TGTGCCAGTAGTGCAGGGGGCGGCTACGAGCAGTACTTC
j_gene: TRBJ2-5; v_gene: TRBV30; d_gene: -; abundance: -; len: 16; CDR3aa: CAWSVLGGTPGGTQYF; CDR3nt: TGTGCCTGGAGTGTATTGGGTGGGACCCCCGGTGGGACCCAGTACTTC
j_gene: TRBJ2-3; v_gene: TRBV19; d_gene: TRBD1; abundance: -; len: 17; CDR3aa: CASSPRPGTGYTDTQYF; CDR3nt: TGTGCCAGTAGTCCCAGACCCGGGACAGGTTACACAGATACGCAGTATTTT
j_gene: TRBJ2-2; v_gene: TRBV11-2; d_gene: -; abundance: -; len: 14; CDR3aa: CASSLEYRAGELFF; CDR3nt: TGTGCCAGCAGCTTAGAATACAGGGCAGGGGAGCTGTTTTTT
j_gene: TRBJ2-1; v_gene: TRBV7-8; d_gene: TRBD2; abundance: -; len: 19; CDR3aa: CASSLALRASGGWHNEQFF; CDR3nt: TGTGCCAGCAGCTTAGCTCTCCGGGCTAGCGGGGGATGGCACAATGAGCAGTTCTTC